Following are 4 T cell receptor beta chains from one sample sequenced in a study of T cell clonality in common variable immunodeficiency. Broader study findings: Reportedly, TCR beta sequences from common variable immunodeficiency showed fewer deletions and N-nucleotide insertions.

This table comes from immunoSEQ multiplex PCR, and its TCRdb copy is limited to in-frame clones, with some not included. Altogether 9,500 to 15,000 clones were found in the sample, and no singletons occur. No antigen has been identified for these receptors. Sequences were obtained from peripheral blood mononuclear cells. The receptors shown here come from a human donor with common variable immunodeficiency.

This clone is classed as medium-sized. The missing CDR3 end, 3 residues past where the read stops, is filled in from the germline J gene. This chain uses TRBV29-1 with TRBJ2-3; 8 positions match TRBD1. J gave up 2 bases and V 4 bases, and 5 bases lay outside the gene matches. Germline loops: CDR1 SQVTM, CDR2 ANQGSEA. The CDR3 is made up of 14 amino acids. CDR3 bases read: TGCAGCGTTGGCCAGGGGGCACCCACAGATACG. It specifies CSVGQGAPTDT. The whole CDR3 protein reads CSVGQGAPTDTQYF.

Concerning this clone itself: The observed sequence ends 3 residues before the CDR3 terminus, with the missing tail filled in from the germline J gene. The chain joins TRBV18 to TRBJ2-7; the D gene is possibly TRBD1 (6 bases). Per germline, CDR1 KGHSH and CDR2 LQKENI. V shed 5 bases and J shed 6 bases, with 32 bases lying between them. This CDR3 is built from 19 residues. The CDR3 reads CASSTKRGAGEVRIGEQYF. The DNA read from the CDR3 is TGTGCCAGCTCAACGAAACGAGGGGCAGGGGAAGTTAGAATCGGCGAG.

This clone is medium-sized in the sample. The read terminates 3 residues ahead of where the CDR3 ends, so the germline J gene completes it. The rearrangement uses TRBV19 and TRBJ1-2, with TRBD1 identical over 10 bases. This CDR3 spans 15 amino acids. With V trimmed by 5 bases and J by 5 bases, 8 bases remained unmatched. In germline, CDR1 is LNHDA, CDR2 SQIVND (reference sequence). The part of the CDR3 DNA that was read is TGTGCCAGTAGTTCGGACAGGGGGTACTTGTATGGC. Amino acids: CASSSDRGYLYG. The full CDR3 protein reads CASSSDRGYLYGYTF.

For this clone: The missing CDR3 end, 3 residues past where the read stops, is filled in from the germline J gene. The chain couples TRBV18 to TRBJ1-1; 8 bases are a match to TRBD1. The junction had 10 bases not matched to a gene; V was cut back by 1 base and J by 3 bases. From germline, CDR1 is KGHSH and CDR2 LQKENI. This CDR3 region has 17 residues. The CDR3 sequence is CASSPQAGGALDTEAFF. The CDR3 bases that were read are TGTGCCAGCTCACCACAGGCAGGGGGCGCCTTGGACACTGAA. The full variable domain, completed using reference TRBV18 and TRBJ1-1, is NAGVMQNPRHLVRRRGQEARLRCSPMKGHSHVYWYRQLPEEGLKFMVYLQKENIIDESGMPKERFSAEFPKEGPSILRIQQVVRGDSAAYFCASSPQAGGALDTEAFFGQGTRLTVV.